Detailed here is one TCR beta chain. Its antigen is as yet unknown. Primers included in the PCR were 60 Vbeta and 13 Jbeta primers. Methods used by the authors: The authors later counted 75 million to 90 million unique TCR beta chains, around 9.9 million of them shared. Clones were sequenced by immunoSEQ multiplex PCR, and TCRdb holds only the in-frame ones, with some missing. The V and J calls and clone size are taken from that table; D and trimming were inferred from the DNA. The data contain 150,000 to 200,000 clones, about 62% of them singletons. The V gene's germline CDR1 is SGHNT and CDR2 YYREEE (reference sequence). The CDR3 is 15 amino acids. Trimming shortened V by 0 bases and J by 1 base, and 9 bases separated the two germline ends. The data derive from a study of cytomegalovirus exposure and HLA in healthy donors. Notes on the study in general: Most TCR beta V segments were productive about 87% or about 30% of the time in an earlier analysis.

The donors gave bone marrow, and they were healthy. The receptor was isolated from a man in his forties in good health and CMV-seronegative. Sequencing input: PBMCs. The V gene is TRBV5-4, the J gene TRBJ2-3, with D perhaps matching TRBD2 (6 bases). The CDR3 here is CASSLGGVGTDTQYF. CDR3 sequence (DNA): TGTGCCAGCAGCTTGGGGGGGGTAGGCACAGATACGCAGTATTTT.